The source of this T cell receptor beta chain is a study of control samples from healthy donors and cancer patients (dated by TCRdb to about 2020). Trimming leaves V shorter by 7 bases and J shorter by 0 bases, with the junction holding 3 bases beyond the gene matches. The CDR3, from cysteine to phenylalanine, totals 15 residues. Just the 45-base CDR3 DNA is kept, in frame starting at base 1. CDR1 and CDR2 are read off the germline V gene as SNHLY and FYNNEI. As to this clone: The antigen this receptor binds is unknown. Nothing much larger sits one base from this clone, and base qualities are not available.

The protocol used for the library was the immunoSEQ multiplex PCR assay. TCRdb took this table from immuneACCESS and kept in-frame rearrangements with V and J called. Such tables lack part of the clones; where checked against another copy, unresolved V genes explain under half of the gap, and the rest is unexplained. In all, the sample holds fewer than 150,000 clones, and approximately 90% of those were seen once. The ten largest clones capture almost 8% of the sample. The TCR was taken from a woman between 18 and 29 years old in good health. Specimen: blood. The chain employs TRBV2 and TRBJ1-5, with 10 bases matching TRBD1. CDR3 sequence: CASTRTGGSNQPQHF. The nucleotide sequence reads TGTGCCAGCACCAGGACAGGGGGTAGCAATCAGCCCCAGCATTTT.